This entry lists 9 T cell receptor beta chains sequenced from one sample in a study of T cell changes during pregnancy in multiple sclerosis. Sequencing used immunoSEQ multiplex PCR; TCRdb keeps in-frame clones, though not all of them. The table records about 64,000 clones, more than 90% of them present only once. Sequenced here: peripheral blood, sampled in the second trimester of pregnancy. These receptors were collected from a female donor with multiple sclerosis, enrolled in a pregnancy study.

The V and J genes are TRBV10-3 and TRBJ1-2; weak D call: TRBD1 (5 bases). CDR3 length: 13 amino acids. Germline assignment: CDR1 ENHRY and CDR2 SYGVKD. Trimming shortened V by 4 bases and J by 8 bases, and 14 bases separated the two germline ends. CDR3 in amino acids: CAISGVTEAGYTF. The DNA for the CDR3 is TGTGCCATCAGTGGAGTGACAGAGGCCGGCTACACCTTC.

Written as DNA, the CDR3 is TGTGCCAGCAGCTTAGCGTTTCAAGCGTTCAACGAGCAGTACTTC. Translating it yields CASSLAFQAFNEQYF. V and J are TRBV7-2 and TRBJ2-7; D unresolved. The germline V gene encodes CDR1 SGHTA and CDR2 FQGNSA. The CDR3 length is 15 residues. Trimming stripped 0 bases from V and 5 bases from J, with 14 bases between.

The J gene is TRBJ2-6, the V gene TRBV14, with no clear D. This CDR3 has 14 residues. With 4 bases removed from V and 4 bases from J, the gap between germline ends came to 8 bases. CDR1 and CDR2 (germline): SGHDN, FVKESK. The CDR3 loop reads CASSPQPGANVLTF. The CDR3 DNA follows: TGTGCCAGCAGCCCACAGCCCGGGGCCAACGTCCTGACTTTC.

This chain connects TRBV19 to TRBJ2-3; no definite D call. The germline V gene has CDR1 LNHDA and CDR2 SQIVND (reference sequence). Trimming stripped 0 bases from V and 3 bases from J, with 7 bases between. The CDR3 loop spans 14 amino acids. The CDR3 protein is CASSIDPSTDTQYF. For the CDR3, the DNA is TGTGCCAGTAGTATAGACCCTAGTACAGATACGCAGTATTTT.

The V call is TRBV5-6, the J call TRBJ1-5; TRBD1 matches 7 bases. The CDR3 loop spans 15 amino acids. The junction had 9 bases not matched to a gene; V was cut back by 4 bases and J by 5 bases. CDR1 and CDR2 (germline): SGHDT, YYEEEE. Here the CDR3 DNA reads TGTGCCAGCAGCCAAAAGACAGGGCCCTATCAGCCCCAGCATTTT. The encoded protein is CASSQKTGPYQPQHF.

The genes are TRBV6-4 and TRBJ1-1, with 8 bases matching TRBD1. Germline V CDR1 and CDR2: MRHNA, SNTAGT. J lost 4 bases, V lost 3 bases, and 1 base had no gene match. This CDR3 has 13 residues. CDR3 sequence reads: CASSEDRATEAFF. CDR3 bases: TGTGCCAGCAGTGAGGACAGGGCCACTGAAGCTTTCTTT.

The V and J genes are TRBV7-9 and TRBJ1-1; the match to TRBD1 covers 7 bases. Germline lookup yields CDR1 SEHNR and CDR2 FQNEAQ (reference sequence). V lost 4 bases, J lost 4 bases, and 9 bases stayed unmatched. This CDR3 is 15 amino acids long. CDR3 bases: TGTGCCAGCAGCTCCGCCAGGGGGTCAGGCACTGAAGCTTTCTTT. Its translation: CASSSARGSGTEAFF.

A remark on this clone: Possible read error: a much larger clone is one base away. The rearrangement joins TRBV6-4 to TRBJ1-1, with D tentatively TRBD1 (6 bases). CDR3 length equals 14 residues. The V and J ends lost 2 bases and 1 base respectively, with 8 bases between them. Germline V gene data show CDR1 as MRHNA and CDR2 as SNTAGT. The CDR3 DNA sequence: TGTGCCAGCAGTGACGGGACACAGAACACTGAAGCTTTCTTT. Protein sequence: CASSDGTQNTEAFF.

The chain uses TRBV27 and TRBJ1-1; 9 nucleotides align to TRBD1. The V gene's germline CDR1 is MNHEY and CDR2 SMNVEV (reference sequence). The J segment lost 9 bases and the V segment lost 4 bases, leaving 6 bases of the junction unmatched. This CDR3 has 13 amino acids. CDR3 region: CASSSGTGIKAFF. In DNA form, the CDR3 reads TGTGCCAGCAGTTCCGGGACAGGGATTAAAGCTTTCTTT.